One and the same sample provided the 23 T cell receptor beta chains below, sequenced in a study of T cell repertoires in ileal Crohn's disease (dated by TCRdb to the late 2010s). The receptor library was made with the immunoSEQ multiplex PCR assay. TCRdb retrieved this table from immuneACCESS and kept in-frame rearrangements only. Not all clones are present; in checked studies, unresolved V genes account for under half, and no reason is known for the remainder. Across this sample there are more than 11,000 clones, with about 85% seen only once. The ten biggest clones cover about 6% of the sample. Sequencing used ileal tissue. These receptors were taken from an adult with Crohn's disease.

The V gene is TRBV30, the J gene TRBJ1-4; 7 nucleotides align to TRBD1. The CDR3 runs to 16 residues. V shed 0 bases, J shed 5 bases, and the junction held 9 bases outside the gene matches. Germline CDR1 reads GTSNPN; CDR2 reads SVGIG (reference sequence). The CDR3 nucleotides are TGTGCCTGGAGTGTGGGTGTCGCCAGGGGGAATGAAAAACTGTTTTTT. This sequence encodes CAWSVGVARGNEKLFF.

CDR3 nucleotides: TGTGCCAGCAGCTTAGCGGGGACTAGCTACGAGCAGTACTTC. Its translation is CASSLAGTSYEQYF. This sequence joins TRBV7-2 and TRBJ2-7; 8 positions match TRBD2. CDR1 is SGHTA and CDR2 is FQGNSA in the germline V gene. V lost 0 bases, J lost 3 bases, and 1 base stayed unmatched. CDR3 length: 14 residues. Full variable domain (rest looked up from reference TRBV7-2 and TRBJ2-7): GAGVSQSPSNKVTEKGKDVELRCDPISGHTALYWYRQSLGQGLEFLIYFQGNSAPDKSGLPSDRFSAERTGGSVSTLTIQRTQQEDSAVYLCASSLAGTSYEQYFGPGTRLTVT.

This clone appeared a few times. CDR3 DNA: TGTGCCAGCAGTTCGACAGGATATGGCTACACCTTC. It yields the protein CASSSTGYGYTF. V gene TRBV28 combines with J gene TRBJ1-2; TRBD1 might be the D (6 bases). The CDR3 is 12 amino acids. Trimming removed 4 bases from V and 5 bases from J, with 8 bases in between. The germline V gene has CDR1 MDHEN and CDR2 SYDVKM.

The chain links TRBV9 to TRBJ2-3, with 10 bases aligning to TRBD2. Trimming at V came to 4 bases and at J to 2 bases, leaving 10 bases not matched to a gene. Germline CDR1 SGDLS, CDR2 YYNGEE. The CDR3 runs to 17 residues. As DNA, the CDR3 is TGTGCCAGCAGCACACTCGTAGCGGGGGGCCTCACAGATACGCAGTATTTT. Translation: CASSTLVAGGLTDTQYF.

The chain uses TRBV2 and TRBJ2-3, with D maybe TRBD1 (7 bases). V was pared by 7 bases and J by 8 bases, with 19 bases between. The CDR3 is 14 residues long. Germline-derived CDR1 and CDR2 are SNHLY and FYNNEI. The CDR3 nucleotides are TGTGCCAGCAAGGAGGGGGCGGGGCCAGGTACGCAGTATTTT. This codes for CASKEGAGPGTQYF. Full variable domain (missing parts from reference TRBV2 and TRBJ2-3): EPEVTQTPSHQVTQMGQEVILRCVPISNHLYFYWYRQILGQKVEFLVSFYNNEISEKSEIFDDQFSVERPDGSNFTLKIRSTKLEDSAMYFCASKEGAGPGTQYFGPGTRLTVL.

The V gene is TRBV9, the J gene TRBJ1-1; D remains unclear. The V end lost 5 bases, the J end lost 2 bases, and 16 bases lay between the germline ends. Germline V gene data show CDR1 as SGDLS and CDR2 as YYNGEE. The CDR3 has 15 residues. The CDR3 loop reads CASRKTRSGNTEAFF. CDR3 DNA sequence: TGTGCCAGCAGGAAAACGAGGAGTGGAAACACTGAAGCTTTCTTT.

The chain combines TRBV28 with TRBJ1-4, with D possibly TRBD1 on 6 matching bases. V dropped 6 bases and J dropped 3 bases, with 14 bases sitting between them. The CDR3 spans 15 residues. Germline V gene lookup returns CDR1 MDHEN and CDR2 SYDVKM. CDR3 amino acids: CASSFGTRANEKLFF. The CDR3 bases are TGTGCCAGCAGCTTCGGGACAAGGGCTAATGAAAAACTGTTTTTT. The full variable domain, in which reference TRBV28 and TRBJ1-4 provide the parts outside the CDR3, is DVKVTQSSRYLVKRTGEKVFLECVQDMDHENMFWYRQDPGLGLRLIYFSYDVKMKEKGDIPEGYSVSREKKERFSLILESASTNQTSMYLCASSFGTRANEKLFFGSGTQLSVL.

The chain uses TRBV11-2 and TRBJ2-7; 8 nucleotides line up with TRBD1. Germline-derived CDR1 and CDR2 are SGHAT and FQNNGV. With 4 bases clipped from V and 3 bases from J, the junction kept 8 bases outside the gene matches. The CDR3 runs to 15 residues. This CDR3 is CASSSGTGAFYEQYF. The CDR3 coding sequence is TGTGCCAGCAGCTCAGGGACAGGAGCCTTCTACGAGCAGTACTTC.

V gene TRBV6-1 combines with J gene TRBJ1-5; no firm D call. Germline loops: CDR1 MNHNS, CDR2 SASEGT. V was clipped by 6 bases and J by 9 bases, with 12 bases between them. This CDR3 contains 12 residues. As DNA, the CDR3 is TGTGCCAGCAGGGAACCGGGGAGGCCCCAGCATTTT. Translation: CASREPGRPQHF.

The J gene is TRBJ1-2, the V gene TRBV5-8, with TRBD1 identical over 9 bases. V trimming: 1 base; J trimming: 6 bases; junction bases outside the gene matches: 7. The CDR3 has 15 residues. Germline CDR1 reads SGHTS; CDR2 reads YDEGEE. This chain's CDR3 is CASSLLTGGEHGYTF. The CDR3 bases are TGTGCCAGCAGCTTGTTAACAGGGGGCGAGCATGGCTACACCTTC.

The rearrangement uses TRBV4-1 and TRBJ2-1; D uncertain. CDR3 length: 16 residues. CDR1 and CDR2 from the germline V gene are MGHRA and YSYEKL. Deletions cut 3 bases from V and 0 bases from J, with 12 bases between. Here the CDR3 DNA reads TGCGCCAGCAGCCAGCTGCCAGGAAACTCCTACAATGAGCAGTTCTTC. It encodes CASSQLPGNSYNEQFF.

V gene TRBV5-6 combines with J gene TRBJ1-4, with 10 bases lining up with TRBD1. V trimming: 2 bases; J trimming: 5 bases; junction bases outside the gene matches: 6. Germline values: CDR1 SGHDT, CDR2 YYEEEE. The CDR3 sequence is 16 residues long. As DNA, the CDR3 is TGTGCCAGCAGCTTCCCGCCGGGACAGGGGAATGAAAAACTGTTTTTT. The encoded protein is CASSFPPGQGNEKLFF. Supplemented by reference TRBV5-6 and TRBJ1-4, the full variable domain reads DAGVTQSPTHLIKTRGQQVTLRCSPKSGHDTVSWYQQALGQGPQFIFQYYEEEERQRGNFPDRFSGHQFPNYSSELNVNALLLGDSALYLCASSFPPGQGNEKLFFGSGTQLSVL.

The rearrangement joins TRBV10-3 to TRBJ2-3; tentatively, D is TRBD2 (5 bases). Per germline, CDR1 ENHRY and CDR2 SYGVKD. The CDR3 is 19 residues long. The V and J ends lost 3 bases and 0 bases respectively, with 22 bases between them. The CDR3 sequence: CAISDRPHLALTSTDTQYF. In DNA form, the CDR3 reads TGTGCCATCAGTGACCGGCCCCACCTAGCCCTGACTAGCACAGATACGCAGTATTTT.

The CDR3 region has the DNA TGTGCCAGCAGCTTAGCAGCTAGTAGCGACGAGCAGTACTTC. This encodes CASSLAASSDEQYF. V usage is TRBV7-2 and J usage is TRBJ2-7; a possible D gene is TRBD2 (5 bases). Germline V gives CDR1 SGHTA, CDR2 FQGNSA. The CDR3 is made up of 14 amino acids. The V end was cut by 0 bases, the J end by 5 bases, with 11 bases between.

Comments on this clone: It is unclear where the CDR3 begins or ends on the DNA, so no DNA is shown, and the CDR3 is as TCRdb lists it. V usage is TRBV5-4 and J usage is TRBJ2-7; TRBD2, as called in the table, went unchecked against the DNA. Looked up from germline, CDR1 is SGHNT and CDR2 is YYREEE (reference sequence). The CDR3 length equals 12 residues, ends included. CDR3 protein: CASSFGSGNPKF.

The rearrangement uses TRBV5-1 and TRBJ2-5, with 9 bases fitting TRBD1. Trimming cost V 0 bases and J 4 bases; bases outside gene matches: 7. CDR3 length: 16 amino acids. Germline assignment: CDR1 SGHRS and CDR2 YFSETQ. The CDR3 protein is CASSLEGQGMGETQYF. DNA of the CDR3: TGCGCCAGCAGCTTGGAGGGACAGGGTATGGGAGAGACCCAGTACTTC.

The chain combines TRBV5-4 with TRBJ2-1; D is perhaps TRBD2 (7 bases). The CDR3 spans 17 residues. Germline CDR1 is SGHNT and CDR2 is YYREEE (reference sequence). Trimming stripped 2 bases from V and 3 bases from J, with 18 bases between. The CDR3 sequence is CASSLGGVAGLYNEQFF. Here the CDR3 DNA reads TGTGCCAGCAGCTTAGGGGGGGTAGCGGGCCTCTACAATGAGCAGTTCTTC.

This clone has a single count. The CDR3: CATAKTGRPTYEQYF. DNA for the CDR3: TGTGCCACCGCCAAGACAGGGCGACCCACCTACGAGCAGTACTTC. V gene TRBV6-5 combines with J gene TRBJ2-7; 7 bases line up with TRBD1. Germline V gene data show CDR1 as MNHEY and CDR2 as SVGAGI. Trimming removed 10 bases from V and 2 bases from J; junction bases left unmatched: 14. CDR3 size: 15 residues.

Only a few counts were recorded for this clone. J is TRBJ2-1 and V is TRBV7-3; 9 positions agree with TRBD1. This CDR3 has 16 amino acids. Germline CDR1 reads SGHTA; CDR2 reads FQGTGA. V lost 5 bases and J lost 1; bases outside the gene matches: 6. The CDR3 region has the DNA TGTGCCAGCAGCCCTGGGACAGGGCGGTCCTACAATGAGCAGTTCTTC. Translation: CASSPGTGRSYNEQFF. Supplemented by reference TRBV7-3 and TRBJ2-1, the full variable domain reads GAGVSQTPSNKVTEKGKYVELRCDPISGHTALYWYRQSLGQGPEFLIYFQGTGAADDSGLPNDRFFAVRPEGSVSTLKIQRTERGDSAVYLCASSPGTGRSYNEQFFGPGTRLTVL.

J is TRBJ1-4 and V is TRBV25-1; TRBD1 matches 9 bases. Germline V gene data show CDR1 as MGHDK and CDR2 as SYGVNS. After removal of 4 bases from V and 5 bases from J, the junction contained 5 bases not matched to a gene. The length of the CDR3 is 15 residues. CDR3 loop: CASSADRGNNEKLFF. The CDR3 nucleotides are TGTGCCAGCAGTGCCGACAGGGGGAACAATGAAAAACTGTTTTTT.

The rearrangement uses TRBV10-2 and TRBJ2-7, with 10 positions matching TRBD2. Losses at the gene ends were 6 bases for V and 7 bases for J; bases not matched to a gene: 9. CDR1 and CDR2 from the germline V gene are WSHSY and SAAADI. This CDR3 is built from 14 residues. The CDR3 loop reads CASRAELAGYEQYF. Written as DNA, the CDR3 is TGCGCCAGCAGAGCCGAACTAGCGGGATATGAGCAGTACTTC.

The V gene is TRBV11-2, the J gene TRBJ2-2, with D possibly matching TRBD1 (6 bases). From germline, CDR1 is SGHAT and CDR2 FQNNGV. Between the trimmed V and J ends, which lost 5 bases and 5 bases, there was a span of 12 bases. The CDR3 covers 14 residues. The CDR3 region is CASSPQGQTGELFF. The DNA for the CDR3 is TGTGCCAGCAGCCCCCAAGGACAGACCGGGGAGCTGTTTTTT.

This rearrangement joins TRBV5-4 to TRBJ1-2, with 7 bases aligning to TRBD1. The CDR3 covers 15 residues. Germline V gene data show CDR1 as SGHNT and CDR2 as YYREEE (reference sequence). V was pared by 3 bases and J by 4 bases, with 9 bases of the junction left unmatched. The CDR3 region has the DNA TGTGCCAGCAGCTGGGGGACAGAGGCCTCCTATGGCTACACCTTC. Residues: CASSWGTEASYGYTF. Filled out from reference TRBV5-4 and TRBJ1-2, the complete variable domain reads ETGVTQSPTHLIKTRGQQVTLRCSSQSGHNTVSWYQQALGQGPQFIFQYYREEENGRGNFPPRFSGLQFPNYSSELNVNALELDDSALYLCASSWGTEASYGYTFGSGTRLTVV.